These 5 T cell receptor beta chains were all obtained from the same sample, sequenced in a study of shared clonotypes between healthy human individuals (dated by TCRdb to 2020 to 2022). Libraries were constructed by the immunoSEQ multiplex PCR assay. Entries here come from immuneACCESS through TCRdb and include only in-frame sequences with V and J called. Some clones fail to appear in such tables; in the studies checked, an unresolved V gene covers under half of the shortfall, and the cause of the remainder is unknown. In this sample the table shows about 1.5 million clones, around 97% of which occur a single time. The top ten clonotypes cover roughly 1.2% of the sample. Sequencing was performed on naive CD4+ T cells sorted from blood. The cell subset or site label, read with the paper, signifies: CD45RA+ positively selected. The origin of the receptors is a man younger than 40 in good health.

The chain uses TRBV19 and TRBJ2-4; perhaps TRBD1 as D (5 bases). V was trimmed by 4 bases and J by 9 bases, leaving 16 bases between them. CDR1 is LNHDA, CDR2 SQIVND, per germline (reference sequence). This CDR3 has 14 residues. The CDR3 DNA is TGTGCCAGTAGTAATCAGGGAATGTTGTCCATTCAGTACTTC. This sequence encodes CASSNQGMLSIQYF.

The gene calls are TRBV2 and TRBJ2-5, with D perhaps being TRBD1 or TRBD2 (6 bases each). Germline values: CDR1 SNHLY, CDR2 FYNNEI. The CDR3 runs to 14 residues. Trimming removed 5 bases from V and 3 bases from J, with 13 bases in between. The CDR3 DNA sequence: TGTGCCAGCAGTCGTGACAGGACTAAAGAGACCCAGTACTTC. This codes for CASSRDRTKETQYF.

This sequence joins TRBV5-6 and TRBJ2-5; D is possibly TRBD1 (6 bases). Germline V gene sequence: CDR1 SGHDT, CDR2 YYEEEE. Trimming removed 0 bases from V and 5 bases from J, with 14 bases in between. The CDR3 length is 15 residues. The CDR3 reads CASSLVQGPKETQYF. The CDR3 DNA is TGTGCCAGCAGCTTGGTTCAGGGGCCGAAGGAGACCCAGTACTTC.

CDR3 in amino acids: CASSLGLADSDTQYF. For the CDR3, the DNA is TGCGCCAGCAGCTTGGGACTAGCGGACTCAGATACGCAGTATTTT. The genes are TRBV5-1 and TRBJ2-3; 9 bases match TRBD2. Per germline, CDR1 SGHRS and CDR2 YFSETQ. Trimming cost V 0 bases and J 4 bases; bases outside gene matches: 3. The CDR3 consists of 15 residues.

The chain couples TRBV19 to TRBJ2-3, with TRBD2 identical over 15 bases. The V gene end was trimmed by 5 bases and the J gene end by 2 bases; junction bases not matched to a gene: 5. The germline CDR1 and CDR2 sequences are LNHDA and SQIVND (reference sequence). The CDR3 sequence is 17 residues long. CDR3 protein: CASSDGTSGRHTDTQYF. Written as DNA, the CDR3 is TGTGCCAGTAGTGACGGGACTAGCGGGAGGCACACAGATACGCAGTATTTT.